This T cell receptor beta chain was observed in a study of shared clonotypes between healthy human individuals. Study-wide results and caveats: In this cohort, only blood was sampled, and tissue repertoires likely differ. Incompleteness in sorted-subset sequencing, despite large depth, was shown by rarefaction.

A split of CD4+ cells into CD45RA+ naive and CD45RA-negative memory subsets was performed. With regard to this clone: Its antigen is not identified.

Evenly divided among several immunoSEQ plates was the genomic DNA of each subset. The protocol was immunoSEQ multiplex PCR, while the TCRdb copy is restricted to in-frame clones and leaves out a portion. The sample contains about 330,000 clones, approximately 79% of which appear only once. CDR1 and CDR2 (germline): MGHDK, SYGVNS. Trimming pared 1 base from V and 3 bases from J, leaving 13 bases between. The CDR3 consists of 15 residues. The origin of this receptor is a man in his thirties or forties in good health. The chain has TRBV25-1 and TRBJ2-7; D ambiguous. Sequencing used memory CD4+ T cells sorted from blood. The subset: CD45RA-negative fraction. In DNA, the CDR3 is TGTGCCAGCAGTGAATTAGGGCTGGAAGTCTACGAGCAGTACTTC. It codes for CASSELGLEVYEQYF.